Described below is a single T cell receptor (beta chain) sequence and its context. The target antigen is unknown. This entry is derived from a study of T cells in localized non-small cell lung cancer. Notes on the study in general: Within adjacent lung there appeared a median approximately 60 of the top 100 tumor clones. An association was observed between higher blood T cell density and longer overall survival.

Using immunoSEQ multiplex PCR, the repertoire was profiled, and TCRdb retains in-frame clones only, with some absent. The sample records about 52,000 clones, approximately 86% being singletons. Trimming removed 10 bases from V and 6 bases from J; junction bases left unmatched: 26. This CDR3 comprises 18 residues. CDR1 is SNHLY and CDR2 is FYNNEI in the germline V gene. This TCR was sampled from a female donor with stage II lung adenocarcinoma. Sequenced material: PBMCs, taken before any cancer treatment. The J gene is TRBJ1-2, the V gene TRBV2, with 7 bases fitting TRBD1. CDR3 DNA: TGTGCCACCCTAGTCGAAGAGGACAGGATCCGCTCCCGACATGGCTACACCTTC. This encodes CATLVEEDRIRSRHGYTF. The entire variable domain, with the rest obtained from reference TRBV2 and TRBJ1-2, is as follows: EPEVTQTPSHQVTQMGQEVILRCVPISNHLYFYWYRQILGQKVEFLVSFYNNEISEKSEIFDDQFSVERPDGSNFTLKIRSTKLEDSAMYFCATLVEEDRIRSRHGYTFGSGTRLTVV.